Presented here are 27 T cell receptor beta chains from one specimen sequenced in a study of T cell repertoires in aging, cancer and after chemotherapy. Rearranged V-D-J TRB sequences were amplified with a mixed TRB-A/B primer pool. TCRdb reanalysed the multiplex PCR reads using MiXCR and keeps one entry per CDR3 protein. The profile shows over 10,000 distinct CDR3 sequences, roughly 26% of them singletons. Amplification of TCR beta used genomic DNA extracted from peripheral blood. Sequencing was carried out using blood. The receptors derive from a human donor in good health.

The genes are TRBV5-4 and TRBJ2-3; TRBD1 aligns across 7 bases. The germline V gene encodes CDR1 SGHNT and CDR2 YYREEE (reference sequence). There are 15 residues in the CDR3. V dropped 0 bases and J dropped 5; count of bases not matched to a gene: 6. CDR3 amino acids: CASSLVGAGGDTQYF. The CDR3 DNA follows: TGTGCCAGCAGCTTGGTTGGGGCAGGGGGAGATACGCAGTATTTT.

This clonotype was observed a few times. The chain recombines TRBV5-5 with TRBJ2-3; 8 nucleotides align to TRBD2. CDR1 and CDR2 (germline): SGHKS, YYEKEE (reference sequence). The ends lost 4 bases at V and 3 bases at J; junction bases unmatched: 10. This CDR3 is 16 amino acids long. CDR3 in amino acids: CASSRSGGPGTDTQYF. The CDR3, as DNA: TGTGCCAGCAGCAGAAGCGGGGGCCCCGGGACAGATACGCAGTATTTT. Based on the CDR3 plus reference TRBV5-5 and TRBJ2-3, the full variable domain is DAGVTQSPTHLIKTRGQQVTLRCSPISGHKSVSWYQQVLGQGPQFIFQYYEKEERGRGNFPDRFSARQFPNYSSELNVNALLLGDSALYLCASSRSGGPGTDTQYFGPGTRLTVL.

Judged by abundance, this clonotype is medium-sized. This chain links TRBV19 with TRBJ1-1, with a possible D match to TRBD1 (5 bases). There are 16 residues in the CDR3. V was clipped by 4 bases and J by 3 bases, with 18 bases between them. Per germline, CDR1 LNHDA and CDR2 SQIVND (reference sequence). CDR3 in DNA: TGTGCCAGTAGTACCTTACCAGGGTTATCGGACACTGAAGCTTTCTTT. Its protein product is CASSTLPGLSDTEAFF.

There are a few counts of this clonotype. The chain uses TRBV6-5 and TRBJ1-2; 10 bases match TRBD1. Trimming at V came to 5 bases and at J to 4 bases, leaving 7 bases not matched to a gene. The germline CDR1 and CDR2 sequences are MNHEY and SVGAGI. This CDR3 is built from 15 residues. The CDR3 nucleotides read TGTGCCAGCAGTAGCCCGACAGGGGGCGTCTATGGCTACACCTTC. The encoded protein is CASSSPTGGVYGYTF.

J is TRBJ1-2 and V is TRBV28; D remains ambiguous. This CDR3 contains 15 residues. Trimming left V 3 bases short and J 0 bases short, with 11 bases between. Germline lookup yields CDR1 MDHEN and CDR2 SYDVKM. CDR3 loop: CASSLGFSTNYGYTF. As DNA, the CDR3 is TGTGCCAGCAGTTTGGGGTTTTCGACTAACTATGGCTACACCTTC.

This clonotype showed up just a few times. The chain links TRBV18 to TRBJ1-2; 7 bases align to TRBD1. There are 14 residues in the CDR3. Trimming cost V 2 bases and J 4 bases; bases outside gene matches: 4. Germline V lookup: CDR1 KGHSH, CDR2 LQKENI. CDR3 amino acids: CASSPDREGYGYTF. In DNA, the CDR3 is TGTGCCAGCTCACCAGACAGGGAGGGCTATGGCTACACCTTC.

The rearrangement links TRBV7-2 to TRBJ2-6, with D hard to call. Trimming pared 1 base from V and 0 bases from J, leaving 4 bases between. The CDR3 has 15 residues. Germline assignment: CDR1 SGHTA and CDR2 FQGNSA. CDR3 sequence reads: CASSLGFSGANVLTF. The CDR3, as DNA: TGTGCCAGCAGCTTAGGGTTCTCTGGGGCCAACGTCCTGACTTTC.

A word on this clonotype: Its ends do not fully match the called genes, so a read error is possible. This chain joins TRBV4-1 and TRBJ1-6; the D is unclear. The CDR3 is 14 amino acids. The germline V gene has CDR1 MGHRA and CDR2 YSYEKL. The CDR3, as DNA: TGTGCCAGCAGCCCCCCAGCAGATAATTCACCCCTCCACTTT. Its protein product is CASSPPADNSPLHF.

On this clonotype itself: One end of the junction fails to match germline, which may point to a read error. The gene calls are TRBV4-2 and TRBJ1-2; TRBD1 is a possible D gene (5 bases). CDR1 and CDR2 from the germline V gene are LGHNA and YNFKEQ. The CDR3 sequence is 14 residues long. This chain's CDR3 is CASSQDWGGGGYTF. The CDR3 DNA reads TGCGCCAGCAGCCAAGATTGGGGGGGAGGGGGCTACACCTTC.

For the CDR3, the DNA is TGTGCCAGCACCCCAGGACAGGGGGATACGCAGTATTTT. It encodes CASTPGQGDTQYF. This chain uses TRBV11-2 with TRBJ2-3; 9 bases line up with TRBD1. Per germline, CDR1 SGHAT and CDR2 FQNNGV. After removal of 7 bases from V and 6 bases from J, the junction contained 5 bases not matched to a gene. CDR3 length equals 13 residues. The entire variable domain, with the rest obtained from reference TRBV11-2 and TRBJ2-3, is as follows: EAGVAQSPRYKIIEKRQSVAFWCNPISGHATLYWYQQILGQGPKLLIQFQNNGVVDDSQLPKDRFSAERLKGVDSTLKIQPAKLEDSAVYLCASTPGQGDTQYFGPGTRLTVL.

The rearrangement uses TRBV4-2 and TRBJ1-2, with 8 bases that match TRBD1. The CDR3 runs to 15 residues. The germline gives CDR1 LGHNA, CDR2 YNFKEQ. J was trimmed by 10 bases and V by 1 base; bases with no gene match: 11. The DNA for the CDR3 is TGTGCCAGCAGCCAAGTCGGAGTGGACAGGGAAGCCTACACCTTC. Its protein is CASSQVGVDREAYTF.

This chain connects TRBV5-1 to TRBJ2-5, with D perhaps being TRBD1 or TRBD2 (5 bases each). This CDR3 has 13 residues. Germline CDR1 and CDR2: SGHRS and YFSETQ. V was trimmed by 5 bases and J by 1 base, leaving 9 bases between them. The CDR3 DNA follows: TGCGCCAGCAGGGTCGGGGCCCAAGAGACCCAGTACTTC. Its translation is CASRVGAQETQYF.

This clonotype turned up a few times. The rearrangement links TRBV18 to TRBJ1-2; TRBD1 is a possible D gene (6 bases). Trimming pared 4 bases from V and 6 bases from J, leaving 12 bases between. This CDR3 contains 13 residues. Germline V CDR1 and CDR2: KGHSH, LQKENI. For the CDR3, the DNA is TGTGCCAGCTCACACCGACAGGAGAATGGCTACACCTTC. This codes for CASSHRQENGYTF.

The table lists this clonotype with a few counts. As DNA, the CDR3 is TGTGCCAGCAGCTTAGTATGGGGGCTCCTCTCTGGGGCCAACGTCCTGACTTTC. The encoded protein is CASSLVWGLLSGANVLTF. The chain employs TRBV7-9 and TRBJ2-6; the D gene is possibly TRBD1 (6 bases). V was cut by 1 base and J by 0 bases, with 13 bases left in between. Germline-derived CDR1 and CDR2 are SEHNR and FQNEAQ (reference sequence). The CDR3 runs 18 residues. The whole variable domain, filled in from reference TRBV7-9 and TRBJ2-6, reads DTGVSQNPRHKITKRGQNVTFRCDPISEHNRLYWYRQTLGQGPEFLTYFQNEAQLEKSRLLSDRFSAERPKGSFSTLEIQRTEQGDSAMYLCASSLVWGLLSGANVLTFGAGSRLTVL.

This clonotype was observed a single time. V is TRBV4-1 and J is TRBJ1-5; D unclear. This CDR3 contains 15 residues. Germline loops: CDR1 MGHRA, CDR2 YSYEKL. Deletions cut 1 base from V and 0 bases from J, with 7 bases between. CDR3 amino acids: CASSQVTDSNQPQHF. The CDR3 bases are TGCGCCAGCAGCCAAGTGACGGATAGCAATCAGCCCCAGCATTTT.

Points on this clonotype: Just one base apart from a much larger clone, this may be a read error. The chain is built from TRBV29-1 and TRBJ2-1; D is unclear. Trimming took 7 bases from V and 7 from J, leaving 20 bases between them. Looked up from germline, CDR1 is SQVTM and CDR2 is ANQGSEA. CDR3 length equals 14 residues. CDR3 bases: TGCAGCGCGAAGCAGGTGACCTCGTGGAATGAGCAGTTCTTC. As protein: CSAKQVTSWNEQFF.

The chain recombines TRBV9 with TRBJ2-5, with 7 bases lining up with TRBD1. From germline, CDR1 is SGDLS and CDR2 YYNGEE. Trimming cost V 4 bases and J 4 bases; bases outside gene matches: 4. The CDR3 loop spans 13 amino acids. DNA of the CDR3: TGTGCCAGCAGCACGGGACAGCGAGAGACCCAGTACTTC. Translated, it gives CASSTGQRETQYF.

This clonotype was seen only a few times. The V call is TRBV7-9, the J call TRBJ1-2; a possible D gene is TRBD1 (5 bases). Looked up from germline, CDR1 is SEHNR and CDR2 is FQNEAQ (reference sequence). V gave up 5 bases and J gave up 4 bases, with 17 bases separating them. CDR3 size: 15 residues. The CDR3 sequence is CASSAGLPRGYGYTF. DNA of the CDR3: TGTGCCAGCAGCGCGGGACTCCCCAGAGGCTATGGCTACACCTTC. The full variable domain, completed using reference TRBV7-9 and TRBJ1-2, is DTGVSQNPRHKITKRGQNVTFRCDPISEHNRLYWYRQTLGQGPEFLTYFQNEAQLEKSRLLSDRFSAERPKGSFSTLEIQRTEQGDSAMYLCASSAGLPRGYGYTFGSGTRLTVV.

This clonotype ranks as medium-sized. This chain links TRBV20-1 with TRBJ2-7; 7 nucleotides agree with TRBD1. This CDR3 is 14 amino acids long. After removal of 1 base from V and 3 bases from J, the junction contained 6 bases not matched to a gene. Germline-derived CDR1 and CDR2 are DFQATT and SNEGSKA (reference sequence). CDR3 region: CSARGGQSLYEQYF. In DNA form, the CDR3 reads TGCAGTGCTAGAGGGGGACAGAGTCTCTACGAGCAGTACTTC.

This clonotype appeared a single time. An end of the junction differs from the germline gene, which may be a read error. This chain links TRBV28 with TRBJ2-7, with a possible D match to TRBD1 (6 bases). The CDR3 runs to 14 residues. CDR1 MDHEN and CDR2 SYDVKM come from the germline V gene. CDR3: CAGSSLTGSGEQYF. In nucleotides, the CDR3 is TGTGCCGGCAGTTCCCTCACAGGGTCGGGCGAGCAGTACTTC.

The V and J genes are TRBV6-4 and TRBJ2-3; 7 positions match TRBD2. This CDR3 has 15 amino acids. Germline V gene sequence: CDR1 MRHNA, CDR2 SNTAGT. The trim removed 2 bases at V and 6 bases at J, leaving 8 bases unmatched. CDR3 sequence (DNA): TGTGCCAGCAGTGACGCGTCTAGCGGCCCCGATACGCAGTATTTT. It specifies CASSDASSGPDTQYF.

The chain recombines TRBV4-1 with TRBJ1-6; 9 bases match TRBD1. The CDR3 runs 16 residues. After removal of 1 base from V and 10 bases from J, the junction contained 8 bases not matched to a gene. The V gene's germline CDR1 is MGHRA and CDR2 YSYEKL. The DNA for the CDR3 is TGCGCCAGCAGCCAAGGAGGGACAGGGCTACTCTCACCCCTCCACTTT. Translated, it gives CASSQGGTGLLSPLHF.

The rearrangement uses TRBV18 and TRBJ2-7, with 7 bases matching TRBD2. This CDR3 has 13 amino acids. The germline V gene encodes CDR1 KGHSH and CDR2 LQKENI. J gave up 5 bases and V 4 bases, and 5 bases lay outside the gene matches. The CDR3 sequence is CASSLAGEDEQYF. DNA for the CDR3: TGTGCCAGCTCACTGGCGGGGGAAGACGAGCAGTACTTC.

This clonotype is medium-sized by share. The chain employs TRBV6-5 and TRBJ2-7; D may be TRBD2 (6 bases). Between the trimmed V and J ends, which lost 2 bases and 4 bases, there was a span of 15 bases. Germline V gives CDR1 MNHEY, CDR2 SVGAGI. This CDR3 has 15 amino acids. The CDR3 reads CASSYGTEPTYEQYF. CDR3 nucleotides: TGTGCCAGCAGTTACGGGACTGAACCTACGTACGAGCAGTACTTC.

This clonotype is medium-sized by share. V usage is TRBV29-1 and J usage is TRBJ2-1, with TRBD2 as a possible D gene (6 bases). Trimming took 6 bases from V and 4 from J, leaving 10 bases between them. Germline V lookup: CDR1 SQVTM, CDR2 ANQGSEA. CDR3 length: 12 amino acids. CDR3: CSVGGLYNEQFF. The CDR3 DNA is TGCAGCGTCGGGGGTCTGTACAATGAGCAGTTCTTC.

This clonotype was seen a few times. The J gene is TRBJ2-1, the V gene TRBV7-2; 8 bases match TRBD2. V was pared by 2 bases and J by 4 bases, with 4 bases of the junction left unmatched. The CDR3 runs to 15 residues. Germline V lookup: CDR1 SGHTA, CDR2 FQGNSA. The CDR3 loop is CASSLSGGEYNEQFF. The CDR3 DNA reads TGTGCCAGCAGCTTATCGGGGGGGGAATACAATGAGCAGTTCTTC.

This clonotype is classed as medium-sized. The chain joins TRBV30 to TRBJ2-7; D might be TRBD1 (5 bases). CDR3 length: 15 amino acids. Germline V CDR1 and CDR2: GTSNPN, SVGIG (reference sequence). V was clipped by 1 base and J by 7 bases, with 20 bases between them. The chain's CDR3 is CAWSAGKGRGNEQYF. Written as DNA, the CDR3 is TGTGCCTGGAGTGCCGGCAAGGGAAGGGGCAATGAGCAGTACTTC.